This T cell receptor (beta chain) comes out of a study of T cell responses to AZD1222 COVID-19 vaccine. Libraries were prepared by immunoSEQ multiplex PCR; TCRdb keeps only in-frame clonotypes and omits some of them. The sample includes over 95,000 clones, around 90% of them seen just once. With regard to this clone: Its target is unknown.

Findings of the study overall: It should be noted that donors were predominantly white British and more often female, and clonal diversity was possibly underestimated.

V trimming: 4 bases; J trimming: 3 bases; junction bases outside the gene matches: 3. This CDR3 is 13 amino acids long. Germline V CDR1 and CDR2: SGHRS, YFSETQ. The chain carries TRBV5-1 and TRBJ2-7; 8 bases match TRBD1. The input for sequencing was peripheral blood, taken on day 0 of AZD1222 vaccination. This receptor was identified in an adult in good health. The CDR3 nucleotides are TGCGCCAGCAGCCCGGACAGGGTCTACGAGCAGTACTTC. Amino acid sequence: CASSPDRVYEQYF.